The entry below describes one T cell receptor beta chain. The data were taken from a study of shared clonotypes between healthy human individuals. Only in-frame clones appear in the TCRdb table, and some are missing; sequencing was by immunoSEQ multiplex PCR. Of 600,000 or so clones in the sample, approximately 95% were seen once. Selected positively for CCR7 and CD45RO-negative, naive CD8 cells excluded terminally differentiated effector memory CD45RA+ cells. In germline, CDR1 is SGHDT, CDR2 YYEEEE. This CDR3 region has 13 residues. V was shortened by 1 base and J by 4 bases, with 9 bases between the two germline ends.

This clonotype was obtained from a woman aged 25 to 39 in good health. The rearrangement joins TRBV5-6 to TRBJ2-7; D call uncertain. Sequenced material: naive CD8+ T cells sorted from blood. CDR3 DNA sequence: TGTGCCAGCAGCTTGTCAGGTGGTTACGAGCAGTACTTC. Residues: CASSLSGGYEQYF.